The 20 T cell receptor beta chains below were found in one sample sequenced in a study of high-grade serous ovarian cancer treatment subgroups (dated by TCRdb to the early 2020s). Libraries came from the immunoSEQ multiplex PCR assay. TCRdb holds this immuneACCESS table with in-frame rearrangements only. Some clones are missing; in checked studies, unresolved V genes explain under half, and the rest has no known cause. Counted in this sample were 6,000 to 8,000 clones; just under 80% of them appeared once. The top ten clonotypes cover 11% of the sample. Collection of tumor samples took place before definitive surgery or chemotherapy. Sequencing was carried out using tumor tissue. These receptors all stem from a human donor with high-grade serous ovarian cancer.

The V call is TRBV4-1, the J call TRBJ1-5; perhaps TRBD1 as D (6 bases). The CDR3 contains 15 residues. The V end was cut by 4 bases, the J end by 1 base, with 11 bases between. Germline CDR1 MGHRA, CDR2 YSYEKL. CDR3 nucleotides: TGCGCCAGCAGCCCAGGGGTCTGGAGCAATCAGCCCCAGCATTTT. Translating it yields CASSPGVWSNQPQHF.

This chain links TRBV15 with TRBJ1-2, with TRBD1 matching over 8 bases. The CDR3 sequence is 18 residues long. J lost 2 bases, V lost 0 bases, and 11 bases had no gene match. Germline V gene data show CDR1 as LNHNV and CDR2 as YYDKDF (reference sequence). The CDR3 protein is CATSRDQDWTGRNYGYTF. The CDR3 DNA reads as TGTGCCACCAGCAGAGACCAAGACTGGACAGGGCGCAACTATGGCTACACCTTC.

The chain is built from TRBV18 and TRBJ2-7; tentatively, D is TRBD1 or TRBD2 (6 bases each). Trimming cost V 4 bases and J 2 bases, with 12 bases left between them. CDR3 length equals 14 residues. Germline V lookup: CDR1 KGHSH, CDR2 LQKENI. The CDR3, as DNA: TGTGCCAGCTCACGAACCGGGGGCGCCTACGAGCAGTACTTC. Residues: CASSRTGGAYEQYF.

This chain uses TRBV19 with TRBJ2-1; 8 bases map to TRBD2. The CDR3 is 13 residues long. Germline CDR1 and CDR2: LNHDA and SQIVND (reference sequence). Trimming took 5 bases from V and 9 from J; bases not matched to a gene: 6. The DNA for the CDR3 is TGTGCCAGTAGTCTACGGGAGGGTGGTGAGCAGTTCTTC. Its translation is CASSLREGGEQFF.

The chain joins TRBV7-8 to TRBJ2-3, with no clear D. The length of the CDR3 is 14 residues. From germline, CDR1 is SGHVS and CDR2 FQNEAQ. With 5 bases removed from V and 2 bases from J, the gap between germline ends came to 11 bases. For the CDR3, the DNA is TGTGCCAGCAGCCCCGTAATCTCCACAGATACGCAGTATTTT. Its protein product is CASSPVISTDTQYF.

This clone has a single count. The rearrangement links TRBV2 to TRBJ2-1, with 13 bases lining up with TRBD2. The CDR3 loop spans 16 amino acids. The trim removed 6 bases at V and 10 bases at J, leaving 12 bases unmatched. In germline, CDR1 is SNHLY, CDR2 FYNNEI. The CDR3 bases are TGTGCCAGCAGGTGGGGTCGGACTAGCGGGAGTTACGAGCAGTTCTTC. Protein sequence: CASRWGRTSGSYEQFF.

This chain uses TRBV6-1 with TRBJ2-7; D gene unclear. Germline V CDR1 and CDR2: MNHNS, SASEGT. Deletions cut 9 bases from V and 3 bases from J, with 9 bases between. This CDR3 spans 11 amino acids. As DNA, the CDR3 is TGTGCCAGTATTGTGAACTACGAGCAGTACTTC. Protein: CASIVNYEQYF.

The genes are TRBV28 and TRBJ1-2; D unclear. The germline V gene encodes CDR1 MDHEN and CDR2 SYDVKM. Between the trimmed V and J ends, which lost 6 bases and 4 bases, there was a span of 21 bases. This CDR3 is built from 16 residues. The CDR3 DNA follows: TGTGCCAGCAGCCCGAATATGAGGAGGTTCCTCTATGGCTACACCTTC. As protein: CASSPNMRRFLYGYTF.

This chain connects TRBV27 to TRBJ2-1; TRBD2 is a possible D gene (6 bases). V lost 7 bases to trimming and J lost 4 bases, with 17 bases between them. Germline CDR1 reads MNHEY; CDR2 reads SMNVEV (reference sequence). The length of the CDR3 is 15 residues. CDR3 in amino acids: CASKSLGSRYNEQFF. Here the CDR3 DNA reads TGTGCCAGCAAATCCCTCGGGAGTAGGTACAATGAGCAGTTCTTC.

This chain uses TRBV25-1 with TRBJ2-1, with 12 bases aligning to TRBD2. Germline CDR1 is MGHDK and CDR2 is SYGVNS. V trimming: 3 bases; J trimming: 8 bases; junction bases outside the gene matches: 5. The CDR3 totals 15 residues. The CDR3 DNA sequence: TGTGCCAGCAGTGACGAGGCTAGCGGGAGGGATGAGCAGTTCTTC. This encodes CASSDEASGRDEQFF.

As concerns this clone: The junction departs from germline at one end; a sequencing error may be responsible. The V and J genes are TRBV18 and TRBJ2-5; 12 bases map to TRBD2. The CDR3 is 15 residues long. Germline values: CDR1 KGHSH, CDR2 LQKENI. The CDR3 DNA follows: TGTGCCAGTTCACCGGGACTAGCGGGTGGAGAGACCCAGTACTTC. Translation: CASSPGLAGGETQYF.

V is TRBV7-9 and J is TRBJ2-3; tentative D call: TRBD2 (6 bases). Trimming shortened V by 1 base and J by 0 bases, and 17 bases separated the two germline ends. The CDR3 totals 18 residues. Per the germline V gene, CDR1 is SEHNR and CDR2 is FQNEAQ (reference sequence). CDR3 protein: CASSLVYIAGPSTDTQYF. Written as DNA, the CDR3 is TGTGCCAGCAGCTTAGTATATATCGCGGGGCCGAGCACAGATACGCAGTATTTT.

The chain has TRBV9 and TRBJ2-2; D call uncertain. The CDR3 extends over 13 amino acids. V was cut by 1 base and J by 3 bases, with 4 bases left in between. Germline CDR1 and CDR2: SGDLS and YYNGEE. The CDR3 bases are TGTGCCAGCAGCGTATTGGACACCGGGGAGCTGTTTTTT. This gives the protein CASSVLDTGELFF.

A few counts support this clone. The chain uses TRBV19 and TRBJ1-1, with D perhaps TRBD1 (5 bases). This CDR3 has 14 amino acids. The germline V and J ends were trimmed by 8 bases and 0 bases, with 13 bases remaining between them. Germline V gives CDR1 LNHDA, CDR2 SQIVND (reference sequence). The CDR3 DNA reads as TGTGCCAGTCACCCAGGGCCAGTGAACACTGAAGCTTTCTTT. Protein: CASHPGPVNTEAFF. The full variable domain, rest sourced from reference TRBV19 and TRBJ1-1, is DGGITQSPKYLFRKEGQNVTLSCEQNLNHDAMYWYRQDPGQGLRLIYYSQIVNDFQKGDIAEGYSVSREKKESFPLTVTSAQKNPTAFYLCASHPGPVNTEAFFGQGTRLTVV.

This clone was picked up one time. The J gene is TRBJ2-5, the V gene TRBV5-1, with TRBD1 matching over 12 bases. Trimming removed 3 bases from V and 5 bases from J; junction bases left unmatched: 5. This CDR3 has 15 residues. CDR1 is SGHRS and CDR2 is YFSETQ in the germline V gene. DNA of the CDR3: TGCGCCAGCAGCTGGGGACAGGGGGCCGTCGAGACCCAGTACTTC. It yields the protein CASSWGQGAVETQYF. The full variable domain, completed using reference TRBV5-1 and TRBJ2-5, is KAGVTQTPRYLIKTRGQQVTLSCSPISGHRSVSWYQQTPGQGLQFLFEYFSETQRNKGNFPGRFSGRQFSNSRSEMNVSTLELGDSALYLCASSWGQGAVETQYFGPGTRLLVL.

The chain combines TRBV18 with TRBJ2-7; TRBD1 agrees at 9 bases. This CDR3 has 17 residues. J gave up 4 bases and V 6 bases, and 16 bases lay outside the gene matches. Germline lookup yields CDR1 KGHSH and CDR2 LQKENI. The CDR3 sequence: CASSKQGAGTYFYEQYF. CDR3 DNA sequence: TGTGCCAGCTCCAAACAGGGGGCCGGGACTTATTTTTACGAGCAGTACTTC.

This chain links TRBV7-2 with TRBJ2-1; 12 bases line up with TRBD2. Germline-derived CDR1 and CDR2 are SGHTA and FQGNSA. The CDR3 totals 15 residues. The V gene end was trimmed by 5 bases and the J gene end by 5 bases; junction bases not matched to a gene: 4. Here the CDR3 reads CASSQGLAGNNEQFF. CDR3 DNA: TGTGCCAGCAGCCAAGGACTAGCGGGAAACAATGAGCAGTTCTTC.

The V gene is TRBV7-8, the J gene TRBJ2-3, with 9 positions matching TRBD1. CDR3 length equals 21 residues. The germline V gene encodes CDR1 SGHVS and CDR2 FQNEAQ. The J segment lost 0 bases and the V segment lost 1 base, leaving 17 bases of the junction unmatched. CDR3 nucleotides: TGTGCCAGCAGCTTAGTTATTGTCCCGGGACAGGGTTATTCTAGCACAGATACGCAGTATTTT. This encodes CASSLVIVPGQGYSSTDTQYF.

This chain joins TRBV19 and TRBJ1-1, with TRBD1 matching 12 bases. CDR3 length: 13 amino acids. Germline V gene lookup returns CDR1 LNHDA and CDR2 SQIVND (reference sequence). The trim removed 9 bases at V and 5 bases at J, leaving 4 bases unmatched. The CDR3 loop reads CASRDRGRTEAFF. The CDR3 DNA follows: TGTGCCAGCAGGGACAGGGGGCGGACTGAAGCTTTCTTT. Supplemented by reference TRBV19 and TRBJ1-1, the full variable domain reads DGGITQSPKYLFRKEGQNVTLSCEQNLNHDAMYWYRQDPGQGLRLIYYSQIVNDFQKGDIAEGYSVSREKKESFPLTVTSAQKNPTAFYLCASRDRGRTEAFFGQGTRLTVV.

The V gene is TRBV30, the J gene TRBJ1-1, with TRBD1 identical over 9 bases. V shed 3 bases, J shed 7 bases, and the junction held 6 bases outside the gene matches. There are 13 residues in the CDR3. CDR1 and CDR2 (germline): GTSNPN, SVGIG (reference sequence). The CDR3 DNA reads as TGTGCCTGGAGGGGGGACAGGGTCGGTGAAGCTTTCTTT. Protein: CAWRGDRVGEAFF. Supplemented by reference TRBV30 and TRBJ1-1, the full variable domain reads SQTIHQWPATLVQPVGSPLSLECTVEGTSNPNLYWYRQAAGRGLQLLFYSVGIGQISSEVPQNLSASRPQDRQFILSSKKLLLSDSGFYLCAWRGDRVGEAFFGQGTRLTVV.